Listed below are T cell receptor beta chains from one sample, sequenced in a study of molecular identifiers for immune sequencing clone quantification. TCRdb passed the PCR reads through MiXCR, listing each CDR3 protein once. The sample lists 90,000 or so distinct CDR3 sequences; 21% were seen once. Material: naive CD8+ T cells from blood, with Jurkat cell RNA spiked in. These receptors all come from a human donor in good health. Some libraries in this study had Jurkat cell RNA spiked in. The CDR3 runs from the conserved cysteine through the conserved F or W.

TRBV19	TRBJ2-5	CASSMSPGGRETQYF
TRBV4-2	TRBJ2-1	CASSQGAGLSSYNEQLF
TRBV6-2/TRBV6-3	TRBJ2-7	CASSYGASEQYF
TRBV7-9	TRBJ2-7	CASSLEVYEQYF
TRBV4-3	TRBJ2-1	CASSQDIWAFSYNEQFF
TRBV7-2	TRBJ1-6	CASSLGTGFASPLHF
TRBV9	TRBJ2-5	CASSVEERGPETQYF
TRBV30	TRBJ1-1	CAWSVRGGGDTEAFF
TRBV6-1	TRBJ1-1	CASSSAPPRQPSTEAFF
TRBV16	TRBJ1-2	CASSQFEGEVYGYTF
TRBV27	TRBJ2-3	CASSLSSWSSGDADTQYF
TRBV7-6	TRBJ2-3	CASSDVTDTQYF
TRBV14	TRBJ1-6	CASSQDWGPLYSPLHF
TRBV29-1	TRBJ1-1	CSVEGGREMTEAFF
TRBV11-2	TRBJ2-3	CASSLWYRETDTQYF
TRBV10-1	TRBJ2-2	CASSLRWDAGELFF
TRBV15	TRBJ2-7	CATSRDRFTYEQYF
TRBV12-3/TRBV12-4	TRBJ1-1	CASSSGGTEAFF
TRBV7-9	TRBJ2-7	CASSREREYNEQYF
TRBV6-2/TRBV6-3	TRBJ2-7	CASSYSGQPNTYEQYF
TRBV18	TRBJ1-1	CASSPTDTEAFF
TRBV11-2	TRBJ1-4	CASSSPLGTANEKLFF
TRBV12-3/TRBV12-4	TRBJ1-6	CASSFVEIYNSPLHF
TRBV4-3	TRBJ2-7	CASSQSRSQPSYEQYF
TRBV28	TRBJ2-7	CASQLAGGDEQYF
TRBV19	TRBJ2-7	CASSIGGHQPIHEQYF
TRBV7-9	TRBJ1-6	CASSIGTGNPPLHF
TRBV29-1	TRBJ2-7	CSVEFLSEQYF
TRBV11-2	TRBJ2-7	CASSLELGNEQYF
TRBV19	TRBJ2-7	CASSITGINEQYF
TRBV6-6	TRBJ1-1	CASSYTGQGGTEAFF
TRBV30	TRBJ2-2	CAWSVVPVAGELFF
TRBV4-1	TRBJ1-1	CASRPSISGLGENTEAFF
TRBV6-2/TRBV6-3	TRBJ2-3	CASSYWPAQNPDTQYF
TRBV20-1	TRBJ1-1	CSARDAGVAQLMNTEAFF
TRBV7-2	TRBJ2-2	CASSSKRTGELFF
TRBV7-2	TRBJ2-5	CASSSLLGLDGETQYF
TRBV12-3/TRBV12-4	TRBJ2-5	CASSLSGRGETRYF
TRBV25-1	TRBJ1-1	CASSHSTGDTEAFF
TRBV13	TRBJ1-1	CASSLGRGKYTEAFF
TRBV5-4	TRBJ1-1	CASSLDAGVGTEAFF
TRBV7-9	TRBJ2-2	CASSSPWGSKIGTGELFF
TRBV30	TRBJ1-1	CAWSSGRNTEAFF
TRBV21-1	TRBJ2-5	CASSKSTEQETQYF
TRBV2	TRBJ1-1	CASSETPGGGKTEAFF
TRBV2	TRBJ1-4	CASSEAITNEKLFF
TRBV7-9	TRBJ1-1	CASSEQANTEAFF
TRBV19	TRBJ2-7	CASSLTGRTTVYEQYF
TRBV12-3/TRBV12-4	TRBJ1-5	CASSFGFNQPQHF
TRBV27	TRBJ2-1	CASKGIGRGLENEQFF